What follows is one T cell receptor beta chain and its context. This entry comes from a study of blood T cell repertoires in COVID-19. Study details: The United States, Italy and Spain were the sources of the acute and convalescent COVID-19 samples. Sources were T cells, B-cell-depleted T cells, or PBMCs; the material itself was cDNA or gDNA.

In the original workflow: Amplified reference gene primers provided the basis for estimating nucleated cell counts. Generated by immunoSEQ multiplex PCR, the TCRdb table keeps only in-frame clones and is missing some. That table gives V, J and clone size, and the DNA gave D and trimming. The sample records over 150,000 clones, around 78% being singletons. V trimming: 1 base; J trimming: 4 bases; junction bases outside the gene matches: 5. The CDR3 is 16 amino acids. The V gene's germline CDR1 is SGHKS and CDR2 YYEKEE (reference sequence). This clonotype was sampled from a man older than 75 with acute or convalescent COVID-19. The V gene is TRBV5-5, the J gene TRBJ2-1; TRBD2 agrees at 10 bases. Material for sequencing was peripheral blood. CDR3 coding DNA: TGTGCCAGCAGCTTGATAGGACTAGCGGAGTACAATGAGCAGTTCTTC. It specifies CASSLIGLAEYNEQFF.